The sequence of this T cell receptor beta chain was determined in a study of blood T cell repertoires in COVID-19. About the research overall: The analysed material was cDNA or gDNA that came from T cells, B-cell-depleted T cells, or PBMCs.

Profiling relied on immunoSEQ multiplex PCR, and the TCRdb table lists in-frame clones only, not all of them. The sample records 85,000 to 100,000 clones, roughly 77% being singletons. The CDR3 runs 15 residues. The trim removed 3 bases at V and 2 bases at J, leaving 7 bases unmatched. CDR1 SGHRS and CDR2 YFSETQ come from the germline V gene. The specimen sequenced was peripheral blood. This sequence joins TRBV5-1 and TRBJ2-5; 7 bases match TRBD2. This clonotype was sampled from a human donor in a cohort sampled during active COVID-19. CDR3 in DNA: TGCGCCAGCAGCTCCTTTCTAGCGGAACAAGAGACCCAGTACTTC. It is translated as CASSSFLAEQETQYF.